This TCR beta chain originates from a study of regulatory T cells in long-lasting Graves disease. Whole-study context: To qualify as persistent, Graves' disease required over 5 years of antithyroid drugs with positive TSH receptor antibodies.

Study-wide points: TRBV28, TRBJ1-2 and TRBJ2-5 were segments that persistent disease favored.

Arm-PCR with iRepertoire HTBI primers amplified the CDR3 regions for these TCR beta libraries. Using its own MiXCR run on the multiplex PCR reads, TCRdb lists one record per CDR3 protein. This table has around 430,000 distinct CDR3 sequences, 20% to 25% appearing once. Concerning this clonotype: What it recognizes is unknown.

The CDR3 has 12 amino acids. Germline V gives CDR1 ENHRY, CDR2 SYGVKD. With 10 bases removed from V and 2 bases from J, the gap between germline ends came to 11 bases. Time point given: persistent/refractory GD, antithyroid drugs over 5 years with positive TRAb. PBMC-derived RNA was used for the TCR library. This sequence originates from a female donor with Graves disease. The material sequenced was peripheral blood mononuclear cells (PBMCs), taken when the disease was refractory, from a patient treated with antithyroid drugs. This chain uses TRBV10-3 with TRBJ1-2; D gene unclear. The CDR3, as DNA: TGTGCCACTACCGGGAGAAACTATGGCTACACCTTC. This codes for CATTGRNYGYTF.